Here is one TCR beta chain with its context. Produced via immunoSEQ multiplex PCR; TCRdb's table is partial and in-frame only. The table shows about 25,000 clones, with 78% occurring only once. This sample stems from a study of cytotoxic CD8 clonotypes in ibrutinib-treated CLL. Overall study context: Once treatment had gone on for a median of about twelve months, range 6 to 36, response samples were drawn.

Sequenced material: PBMCs, taken before ibrutinib treatment. This TCR was sampled from a human donor with chronic lymphocytic leukemia.

CDR3 sequence: CASSTYRDEETQYF. CDR3 sequence (DNA): TGTGCCAGCAGCACATACAGGGATGAGGAGACCCAGTACTTC. The chain uses TRBV7-9 and TRBJ2-5, with D maybe TRBD1 (6 bases). Trimming took 5 bases from V and 5 from J, leaving 15 bases between them. CDR1 is SEHNR, CDR2 FQNEAQ, per germline (reference sequence). CDR3 length: 14 amino acids.